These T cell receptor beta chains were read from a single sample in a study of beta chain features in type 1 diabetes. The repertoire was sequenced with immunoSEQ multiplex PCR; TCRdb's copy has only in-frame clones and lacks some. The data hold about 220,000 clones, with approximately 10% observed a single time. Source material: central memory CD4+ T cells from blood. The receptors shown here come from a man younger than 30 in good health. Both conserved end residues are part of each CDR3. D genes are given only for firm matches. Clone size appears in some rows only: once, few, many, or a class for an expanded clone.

CATSRVGGTARYNEQFF	TGTGCCACCAGCAGAGTCGGCGGGACAGCTCGATACAATGAGCAGTTCTTC	few	TRBV15	TRBJ2-1	.
CASSLASGPYNEQFF	TGTGCCAGCAGCTTGGCTAGCGGCCCCTACAATGAGCAGTTCTTC	many	TRBV5-4	TRBJ2-1	TRBD2
CAISSGTSGRVDEQFF	TGTGCCATCAGTTCAGGGACTAGCGGGAGGGTGGATGAGCAGTTCTTC	.	TRBV10-3	TRBJ2-1	TRBD2
CASSLGRLYDEQFF	TGCGCCAGCAGCTTGGGCAGATTGTATGATGAGCAGTTCTTC	few	TRBV5-1	TRBJ2-1	.
CASSWGLAGAADTQYF	TGTGCCAGCAGCTGGGGACTAGCGGGAGCCGCAGATACGCAGTATTTT	many	TRBV7-8	TRBJ2-3	TRBD2
CASSLGLASSTDTQYF	TGCGCCAGCAGCTTGGGACTAGCATCCTCCACAGATACGCAGTATTTT	.	TRBV5-1	TRBJ2-3	TRBD2
CSVDGTEGDTQYF	TGCAGCGTTGATGGGACCGAGGGAGATACGCAGTATTTT	.	TRBV29-1	TRBJ2-3	.
CASSLGRATYNEQFF	TGTGCCAGCAGCTTAGGGCGGGCGACCTACAATGAGCAGTTCTTC	.	TRBV7-3	TRBJ2-1	.
CASSFSAGGYNEQFF	TGTGCCAGCAGCTTCTCCGCGGGAGGGTACAATGAGCAGTTCTTC	.	TRBV7-2	TRBJ2-1	TRBD2
CASSYSGNSYEQYF	TGTGCCAGCAGTTACTCAGGTAACTCCTACGAGCAGTACTTC	.	TRBV6-5	TRBJ2-7	.
CASSPGRRTDTQYF	TGTGCCAGCAGCCCTGGACGGAGGACAGATACGCAGTATTTT	few	TRBV7-2	TRBJ2-3	.
CASSPWQGKVAEAFF	TGTGCCAGCAGCCCCTGGCAGGGGAAAGTCGCTGAAGCTTTCTTT	few	TRBV7-2	TRBJ1-1	.
CASRNYGYTF	TGTGCCAGCAGGAACTATGGCTACACCTTC	.	TRBV7-9	TRBJ1-2	.
CSVSGSSNQPQHF	TGCAGCGTTTCAGGGTCTAGCAATCAGCCCCAGCATTTT	few	TRBV29-1	TRBJ1-5	.
CATSRVERSSYEQYF	TGTGCCACCAGCAGAGTAGAACGGAGCTCCTACGAGCAGTACTTC	few	TRBV15	TRBJ2-7	.
CAWSVRDRGGYGYTF	TGTGCCTGGAGTGTACGGGACAGGGGCGGCTATGGCTACACCTTC	.	TRBV30	TRBJ1-2	TRBD1
CAWSVGAGEYF	TGTGCCTGGAGTGTAGGGGCAGGGGAGTACTTC	few	TRBV30	TRBJ2-7	.
CASKLDSYSNQPQHF	TGTGCCAGCAAATTAGACAGTTATAGCAATCAGCCCCAGCATTTT	few	TRBV6-1	TRBJ1-5	.
CASSRGHSYNEQFF	TGTGCCAGCAGTCGAGGACACTCCTACAATGAGCAGTTCTTC	.	TRBV7-3	TRBJ2-1	.
CASSFIGTGVAYGYTF	TGTGCCAGCAGCTTTATTGGGACAGGGGTGGCCTATGGCTACACCTTC	.	TRBV7-8	TRBJ1-2	TRBD1
CASSADSGTDTQYF	TGTGCCAGCAGCGCGGACAGCGGCACAGATACGCAGTATTTT	few	TRBV7-9	TRBJ2-3	.
CASSTGQNYEQYF	TGTGCCAGCAGTACCGGACAGAATTACGAGCAGTACTTC	few	TRBV27	TRBJ2-7	.
CASSLVSGQGYEQYF	TGTGCCAGCAGCTTAGTGTCTGGCCAGGGTTACGAGCAGTACTTC	.	TRBV7-2	TRBJ2-7	.
CASGRGGYTDTQYF	TGCGCCAGCGGACGGGGAGGATACACAGATACGCAGTATTTT	few	TRBV5-1	TRBJ2-3	.
CASSYTHEQYF	TGTGCCAGCAGTTACACCCACGAGCAGTACTTC	.	TRBV6-6	TRBJ2-7	.
CASKEVPGASGEQYF	TGTGCCAGTAAAGAGGTGCCGGGAGCGTCGGGGGAGCAGTACTTC	.	TRBV6-1	TRBJ2-7	.
CAWRTVGQETQYF	TGTGCCTGGAGGACGGTGGGCCAAGAGACCCAGTACTTC	few	TRBV30	TRBJ2-5	.
CASSLDWGRGAFF	TGCGCCAGCAGCTTGGATTGGGGGCGCGGAGCTTTCTTT	few	TRBV5-1	TRBJ1-1	.
CASAQCDYNEQFF	TGTGCCAGCGCCCAATGTGACTACAATGAGCAGTTCTTC	many	TRBV21-1	TRBJ2-1	.
CASSPRLAGGINEQFF	TGTGCCAGCAGCCCCAGACTAGCGGGGGGCATCAATGAGCAGTTCTTC	many	TRBV7-9	TRBJ2-1	TRBD2
CSVQGQSSGNTIYF	TGCAGCGTCCAGGGCCAGAGCTCTGGAAACACCATATATTTT	few	TRBV29-1	TRBJ1-3	.
CASSLTVSTDTQYF	TGTGCCAGCAGCTTAACCGTTAGCACAGATACGCAGTATTTT	.	TRBV11-2	TRBJ2-3	.
CASTPFDTQYF	TGTGCCAGCACCCCATTTGATACGCAGTATTTT	few	TRBV2	TRBJ2-3	.
CATSRDLSGVQETQYF	TGTGCCACCAGCAGAGATTTATCGGGCGTCCAAGAGACCCAGTACTTC	few	TRBV15	TRBJ2-5	.
CASSGKGRETQYF	TGTGCCAGCAGTGGAAAGGGGAGGGAGACCCAGTACTTC	.	TRBV6-1	TRBJ2-5	.
CAWEVLVGADTQYF	TGTGCCTGGGAGGTATTAGTGGGGGCCGATACGCAGTATTTT	.	TRBV30	TRBJ2-3	.
CASSQKGAAFF	TGTGCCAGCAGCCAGAAGGGTGCAGCTTTCTTT	.	TRBV14	TRBJ1-1	.
CASSLGLAEGADTQYF	TGCGCCAGCAGCTTGGGACTAGCCGAGGGAGCAGATACGCAGTATTTT	few	TRBV5-1	TRBJ2-3	TRBD2
CASSEGTGGSYNEQFF	TGTGCCAGCAGCGAGGGGACAGGGGGCTCCTACAATGAGCAGTTCTTC	few	TRBV5-6	TRBJ2-1	TRBD1
CASSESWANNEQFF	TGTGCCAGCAGTGAAAGTTGGGCCAACAATGAGCAGTTCTTC	.	TRBV2	TRBJ2-1	.
CATTGGPEYEQYF	TGTGCCACCACAGGGGGACCCGAATACGAGCAGTACTTC	.	TRBV6-5	TRBJ2-7	TRBD1
CASSSLAGEETQYF	TGTGCCAGCAGCTCGTTAGCGGGAGAGGAGACCCAGTACTTC	few	TRBV7-2	TRBJ2-5	TRBD2
CASSLELVRTDTQYF	TGTGCCAGCAGCTTAGAGTTGGTTCGCACAGATACGCAGTATTTT	.	TRBV7-2	TRBJ2-3	.
CASSLAGTGFAYEQYF	TGCGCCAGCAGCTTGGCCGGGACCGGGTTCGCCTACGAGCAGTACTTC	.	TRBV5-1	TRBJ2-7	.
CASSSPGQSTDTQYF	TGTGCCAGCAGCAGTCCGGGACAGTCCACAGATACGCAGTATTTT	.	TRBV5-5	TRBJ2-3	TRBD1
CSVGSLSGPGNTIYF	TGCAGCGTTGGATCGCTCTCGGGCCCTGGAAACACCATATATTTT	few	TRBV29-1	TRBJ1-3	.
CASSPSRGREQFF	TGTGCCAGCAGTCCAAGTCGGGGGCGCGAGCAGTTCTTC	.	TRBV7-9	TRBJ2-1	.
CSVGLGGGELLTEAFF	TGCAGCGTTGGCTTAGGGGGAGGGGAATTGTTGACTGAAGCTTTCTTT	.	TRBV29-1	TRBJ1-1	.